These 23 T cell receptor beta chains share one sample of origin, sequenced in a study of control samples from healthy donors and cancer patients. Data came from immunoSEQ multiplex PCR; TCRdb stores just in-frame clones and leaves some out. The table shows 100,000 to 150,000 clones, with less than 95% occurring only once. The sequencing sample was made of blood. All receptors derive from a man aged 18 to 30 in good health.

The chain has TRBV7-3 and TRBJ2-1, with a tentative D call TRBD2 (6 bases). CDR3 length equals 15 residues. CDR1 and CDR2 (germline): SGHTA, FQGTGA. With 2 bases removed from V and 9 bases from J, the gap between germline ends came to 17 bases. The CDR3 region has the DNA TGTGCCAGCAGCTTAGGAACCGGGGGAAGGGGTGAGCAGTTCTTC. Translating it yields CASSLGTGGRGEQFF. The variable domain in full, with the rest retrieved from reference TRBV7-3 and TRBJ2-1, is GAGVSQTPSNKVTEKGKYVELRCDPISGHTALYWYRQSLGQGPEFLIYFQGTGAADDSGLPNDRFFAVRPEGSVSTLKIQRTERGDSAVYLCASSLGTGGRGEQFFGPGTRLTVL.

The chain is built from TRBV5-1 and TRBJ2-1; TRBD2 might be the D (5 bases). CDR3 size: 19 residues. V lost 2 bases and J 2 bases, leaving 23 bases between the germline ends. Germline loops: CDR1 SGHRS, CDR2 YFSETQ. The CDR3, as DNA: TGCGCCAGCAGCTTAGAGGGAGCTTGGACCACCGGGGCCTACAATGAGCAGTTCTTC. Translation gives CASSLEGAWTTGAYNEQFF.

The rearrangement uses TRBV5-6 and TRBJ1-2; 10 bases are a match to TRBD1. V lost 0 bases to trimming and J lost 7 bases; unmatched junction nucleotides: 6. The germline CDR1 and CDR2 sequences are SGHDT and YYEEEE. The CDR3 spans 15 residues. The chain's CDR3 is CASSLAGTGVFGYTF. The CDR3 DNA is TGTGCCAGCAGCTTGGCCGGGACAGGGGTCTTTGGCTACACCTTC.

The J gene is TRBJ1-5, the V gene TRBV19; 9 bases are a match to TRBD1. Germline V CDR1 and CDR2: LNHDA, SQIVND (reference sequence). Trimming cost V 7 bases and J 3 bases; bases outside gene matches: 7. The CDR3 contains 15 residues. Here the CDR3 reads CASTPGTGINQPQHF. The CDR3 DNA follows: TGTGCCAGTACCCCAGGGACAGGGATCAATCAGCCCCAGCATTTT.

In nucleotides, the CDR3 is TGTGCCAGCAGCCAATACGCCGAGGGGGGACAGTACTTC. Its protein is CASSQYAEGGQYF. This chain links TRBV6-6 with TRBJ2-7; the D gene could be TRBD1 or TRBD2 (6 bases each). CDR1 and CDR2 from the germline V gene are MNHNY and SVGAGI (reference sequence). This CDR3 spans 13 amino acids. The germline V and J ends were trimmed by 6 bases and 10 bases, with 19 bases remaining between them.

The chain couples TRBV4-2 to TRBJ2-1, with 10 bases matching TRBD2. The J segment lost 7 bases and the V segment lost 2 bases, leaving 2 bases of the junction unmatched. The CDR3 loop spans 14 amino acids. Germline V gives CDR1 LGHNA, CDR2 YNFKEQ. CDR3 DNA: TGTGCCAGCAGCCAAACACTAGCGGGGAATGAGCAGTTCTTC. The encoded protein is CASSQTLAGNEQFF.

This clone appeared a few times. The chain joins TRBV15 to TRBJ1-5; no clear D. Germline V gene sequence: CDR1 LNHNV, CDR2 YYDKDF (reference sequence). This CDR3 has 14 residues. Trimming took off 5 bases at V and 2 bases at J, with 10 bases between the two ends. CDR3 sequence (DNA): TGTGCCACCAGCCCACAGAGCGGCAATCAGCCCCAGCATTTT. It translates to CATSPQSGNQPQHF.

The chain recombines TRBV11-2 with TRBJ2-4; TRBD1 agrees at 9 bases. The CDR3 has 17 amino acids. The V gene's germline CDR1 is SGHAT and CDR2 FQNNGV. J was trimmed by 0 bases and V by 5 bases; bases with no gene match: 8. Here the CDR3 reads CASSTGQGIVAKNIQYF. CDR3 bases: TGTGCCAGCAGCACCGGACAGGGGATTGTAGCCAAAAACATTCAGTACTTC.

In this sample, this clone turned up once. This rearrangement joins TRBV9 to TRBJ1-2; D unresolved. V lost 4 bases and J 6 bases, leaving 13 bases between the germline ends. This CDR3 region has 13 residues. The V gene's germline CDR1 is SGDLS and CDR2 YYNGEE. CDR3 amino acids: CASSPLGGHGYTF. CDR3 coding DNA: TGTGCCAGCAGCCCCCTCGGCGGCCATGGCTACACCTTC. Variable domain in full (rest from reference TRBV9 and TRBJ1-2): DSGVTQTPKHLITATGQRVTLRCSPRSGDLSVYWYQQSLDQGLQFLIQYYNGEERAKGNILERFSAQQFPDLHSELNLSSLELGDSALYFCASSPLGGHGYTFGSGTRLTVV.

CDR3: CASSGEQERNQPQHF. The CDR3, as DNA: TGCGCCAGCAGCGGCGAGCAGGAGCGCAATCAGCCCCAGCATTTT. This chain connects TRBV10-1 to TRBJ1-5, with D unresolved. Trimming took off 6 bases at V and 2 bases at J, with 14 bases between the two ends. CDR3 length: 15 amino acids. The germline CDR1 and CDR2 sequences are WNHNN and SYGVQD (reference sequence).

The rearrangement joins TRBV18 to TRBJ2-1; 11 nucleotides agree with TRBD1. The CDR3 covers 16 residues. Germline lookup yields CDR1 KGHSH and CDR2 LQKENI. The V gene end was trimmed by 2 bases and the J gene end by 6 bases; junction bases not matched to a gene: 6. The CDR3 reads CASSPITGTGGNEQFF. As DNA, the CDR3 is TGTGCCAGCTCACCAATAACCGGGACAGGGGGCAATGAGCAGTTCTTC.

The chain is built from TRBV18 and TRBJ2-1, with no clear D. The V and J ends lost 4 bases and 5 bases respectively, with 3 bases between them. Germline lookup yields CDR1 KGHSH and CDR2 LQKENI. This CDR3 region has 11 residues. CDR3 amino acids: CASSHNNEQFF. The CDR3 DNA reads as TGTGCCAGCTCACATAACAATGAGCAGTTCTTC.

The V and J genes are TRBV11-3 and TRBJ2-2, with D tentatively TRBD1 or TRBD2 (5 bases each). With 1 base removed from V and 0 bases from J, the gap between germline ends came to 12 bases. Germline CDR1 reads SGHNT; CDR2 reads YENEEA. The CDR3 length is 17 residues. CDR3 in amino acids: CASSLALGASNTGELFF. The CDR3 nucleotides read TGTGCCAGCAGCTTAGCTCTCGGGGCGTCGAACACCGGGGAGCTGTTTTTT.

This chain's CDR3 is CASSLSRGYGYTF. The CDR3 bases are TGTGCCAGCAGTTTGAGCAGGGGGTATGGCTACACCTTC. The chain combines TRBV12-3 or TRBV12-4 with TRBJ1-2; 7 bases are shared with TRBD1. The V and J ends lost 3 bases and 5 bases, in that order; junction bases with no gene match: 3. There are 13 residues in the CDR3.

Turning to this clone: Additional DNA sequences in this sample encode the identical CDR3. The gene calls are TRBV5-1 and TRBJ1-5; the D is unclear. Per the germline V gene, CDR1 is SGHRS and CDR2 is YFSETQ. V lost 4 bases and J lost 5, with 19 bases in between. CDR3 size: 16 residues. CDR3 amino acids: CASSHEPIGVDQPQHF. CDR3 nucleotide sequence: TGCGCCAGCAGCCACGAACCAATCGGGGTCGATCAGCCCCAGCATTTT.

The genes are TRBV7-3 and TRBJ1-6; possibly TRBD1 for D (5 bases). Germline V gene sequence: CDR1 SGHTA, CDR2 FQGTGA. The CDR3 length is 17 residues. V lost 0 bases to trimming and J lost 8 bases, with 17 bases between them. For the CDR3, the DNA is TGTGCCAGCAGCTTAACTGCTATCGGGGGTGGGGATTCACCCCTCCACTTT. Protein sequence: CASSLTAIGGGDSPLHF.

About this clone: Other DNA sequences within the sample encode an identical CDR3. The genes are TRBV5-1 and TRBJ2-3, with D possibly called TRBD1 or TRBD2 (6 bases each). This CDR3 is built from 18 residues. V lost 3 bases and J 1 base, leaving 21 bases between the germline ends. The germline gives CDR1 SGHRS, CDR2 YFSETQ. The CDR3 nucleotides read TGCGCCAGCAGCTCACGCGAAGGAGGGGGTCGGGGCACAGATACGCAGTATTTT. Translated, it gives CASSSREGGGRGTDTQYF.

This chain connects TRBV5-1 to TRBJ2-6, with a possible D match to TRBD2 (6 bases). This CDR3 has 15 residues. V was trimmed by 4 bases and J by 4 bases, leaving 12 bases between them. From germline, CDR1 is SGHRS and CDR2 YFSETQ. DNA for the CDR3: TGCGCCAGCAGCCTATCCGGGAGCGGGGCCAACGTCCTGACTTTC. This translates into CASSLSGSGANVLTF.

The chain has TRBV27 and TRBJ1-6; 9 bases align to TRBD1. Per the germline V gene, CDR1 is MNHEY and CDR2 is SMNVEV (reference sequence). The CDR3 length is 16 residues. V lost 5 bases to trimming and J lost 6 bases; unmatched junction nucleotides: 8. The CDR3 here is CASSQQGASVNSPLHF. CDR3 in DNA: TGTGCCAGCAGTCAACAGGGGGCTTCAGTTAATTCACCCCTCCACTTT.

The V call is TRBV6-1, the J call TRBJ1-5; 8 bases line up with TRBD1. Per germline, CDR1 MNHNS and CDR2 SASEGT. The CDR3 sequence is 14 residues long. Germline trimming cut 3 bases from V and 4 bases from J; bases unmatched to any gene: 2. In DNA form, the CDR3 reads TGTGCCAGCAGTGAGACAGGGGATAATCAGCCCCAGCATTTT. This codes for CASSETGDNQPQHF.

A single count supports this clone. This chain links TRBV11-2 with TRBJ2-5; D uncertain. The germline CDR1 and CDR2 sequences are SGHAT and FQNNGV. The CDR3 length is 14 residues. Trimming removed 0 bases from V and 1 base from J, with 6 bases in between. CDR3 sequence reads: CASSLDQVQETQYF. As DNA, the CDR3 is TGTGCCAGCAGCTTAGATCAGGTCCAAGAGACCCAGTACTTC.

The genes are TRBV19 and TRBJ2-7; maybe TRBD2 (6 bases). Trimming took 6 bases from V and 3 from J, leaving 21 bases between them. The CDR3 has 16 amino acids. The V gene's germline CDR1 is LNHDA and CDR2 SQIVND (reference sequence). The CDR3 region is CASSPPANRGNYEQYF. The CDR3 DNA sequence: TGTGCCAGTAGCCCACCCGCCAACCGGGGGAACTACGAGCAGTACTTC.

The chain has TRBV5-4 and TRBJ2-3, with 9 bases fitting TRBD1. The CDR3 runs 18 residues. Trimming at V came to 2 bases and at J to 6 bases, leaving 16 bases not matched to a gene. CDR1 and CDR2 (germline): SGHNT, YYREEE (reference sequence). CDR3 nucleotide sequence: TGTGCCAGCAGCTTTGGGACAGGGAAGATCGGAGGTCGGGATACGCAGTATTTT. Its translation: CASSFGTGKIGGRDTQYF.